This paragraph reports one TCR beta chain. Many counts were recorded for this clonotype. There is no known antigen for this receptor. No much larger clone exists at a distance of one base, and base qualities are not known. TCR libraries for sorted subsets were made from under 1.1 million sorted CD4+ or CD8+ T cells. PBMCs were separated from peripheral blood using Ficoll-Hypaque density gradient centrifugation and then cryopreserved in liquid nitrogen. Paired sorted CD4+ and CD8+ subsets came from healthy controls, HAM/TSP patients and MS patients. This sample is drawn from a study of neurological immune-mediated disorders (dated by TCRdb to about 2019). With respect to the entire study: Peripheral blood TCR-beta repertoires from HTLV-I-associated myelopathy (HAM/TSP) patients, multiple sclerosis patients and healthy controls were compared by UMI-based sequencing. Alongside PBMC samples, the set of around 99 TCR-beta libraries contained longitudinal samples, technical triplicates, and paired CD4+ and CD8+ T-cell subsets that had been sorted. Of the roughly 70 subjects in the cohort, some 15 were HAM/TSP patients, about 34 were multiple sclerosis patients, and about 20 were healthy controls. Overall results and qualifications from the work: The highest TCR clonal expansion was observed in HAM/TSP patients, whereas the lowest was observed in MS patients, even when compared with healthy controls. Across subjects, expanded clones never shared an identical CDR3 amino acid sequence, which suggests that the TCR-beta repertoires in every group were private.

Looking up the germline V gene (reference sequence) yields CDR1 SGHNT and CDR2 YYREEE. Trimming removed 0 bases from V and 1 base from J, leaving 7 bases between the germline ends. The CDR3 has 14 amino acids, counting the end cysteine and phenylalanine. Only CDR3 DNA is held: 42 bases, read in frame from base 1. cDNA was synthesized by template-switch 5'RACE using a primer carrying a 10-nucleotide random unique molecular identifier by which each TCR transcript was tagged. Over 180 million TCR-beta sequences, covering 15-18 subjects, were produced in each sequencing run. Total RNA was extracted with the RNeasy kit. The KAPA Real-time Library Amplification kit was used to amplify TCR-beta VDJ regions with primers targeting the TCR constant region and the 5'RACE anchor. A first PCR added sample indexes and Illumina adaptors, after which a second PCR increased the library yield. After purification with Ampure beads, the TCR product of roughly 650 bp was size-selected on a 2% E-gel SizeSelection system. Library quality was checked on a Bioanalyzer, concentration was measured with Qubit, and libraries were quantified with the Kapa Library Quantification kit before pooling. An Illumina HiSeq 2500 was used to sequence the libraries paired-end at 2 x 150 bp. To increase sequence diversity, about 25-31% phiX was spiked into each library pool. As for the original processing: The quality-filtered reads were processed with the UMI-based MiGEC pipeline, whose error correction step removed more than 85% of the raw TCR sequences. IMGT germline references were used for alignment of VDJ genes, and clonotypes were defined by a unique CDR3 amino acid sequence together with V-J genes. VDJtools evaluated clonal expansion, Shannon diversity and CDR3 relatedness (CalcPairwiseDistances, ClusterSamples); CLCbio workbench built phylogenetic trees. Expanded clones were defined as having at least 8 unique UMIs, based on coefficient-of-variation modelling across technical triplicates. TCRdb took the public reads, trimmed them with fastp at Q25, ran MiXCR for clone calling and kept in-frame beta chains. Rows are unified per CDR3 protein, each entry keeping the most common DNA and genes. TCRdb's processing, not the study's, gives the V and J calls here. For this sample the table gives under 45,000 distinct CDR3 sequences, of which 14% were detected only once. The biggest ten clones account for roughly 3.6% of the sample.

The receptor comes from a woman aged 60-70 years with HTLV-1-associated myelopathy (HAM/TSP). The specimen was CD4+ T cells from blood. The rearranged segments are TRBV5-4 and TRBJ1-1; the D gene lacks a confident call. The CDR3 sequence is CASSLEWRNTEAFF. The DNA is TGTGCCAGCAGCTTGGAATGGCGGAACACTGAAGCTTTCTTT.